This T cell receptor beta chain derives from a study of T cells expressing NK-cell markers. Study summary: Investigators obtained TCR beta repertoires from sorted CD3+CD56+NKG2C+, CD3+CD56+NKG2C- and CD3+CD56-NKG2C+ T cells. Seven HCMV-seropositive donors and one seronegative donor made up the eight sequenced donors. Notes on the study in general: These same clonotypes (in several donors) also led the CD3+CD56-NKG2C+ fraction.

In regard to this clonotype: The target antigen is unknown.

The TCR beta cDNA came from 5'RACE template switching with UMIs. TCRdb re-called the 5' RACE reads and gives one entry per CDR3 protein, without DNA. Across a few hundred thousand distinct CDR3 sequences, the top ten clones capture approximately 1.4% of the sample. The CDR3 consists of 17 residues. Germline values: CDR1 LGHDT, CDR2 YNNKEL (reference sequence). This clonotype originated in a woman aged 50 to 65 in good health. The specimen was blood T cells: a sorted CD56 or NKG2C T cell subset, CD4+ or CD8+ T cells, or bulk PBMC T cells (not recorded which). This chain joins TRBV3-1 and TRBJ2-5. CDR3 amino acids: CASSQDLASGQKETQYF.